Each of the 14 T cell receptor beta chains below was sequenced from the same sample in a study of PD-1 blockade in mismatch repair-deficient tumors. Generated by immunoSEQ multiplex PCR, the TCRdb table keeps only in-frame clones and is missing some. The sample includes some 16,000 clones, 84% of them seen just once. The starting material was PBMCs, obtained roughly 23 weeks after starting pembrolizumab. These receptors were collected from an adult with mismatch repair-deficient cancer.

The chain uses TRBV19 and TRBJ1-5; D is perhaps TRBD1 (6 bases). The V gene's germline CDR1 is LNHDA and CDR2 SQIVND (reference sequence). The CDR3 has 18 residues. V lost 1 base and J 2 bases, leaving 18 bases between the germline ends. CDR3 sequence reads: CASSIGAGGRQGNQPQHF. CDR3 nucleotides: TGTGCCAGTAGTATAGGGGCGGGGGGGAGACAGGGCAATCAGCCCCAGCATTTT.

As concerns this clone: Other DNA sequences from this sample encode an identical CDR3 as well. V and J are TRBV18 and TRBJ1-5; the D gene is possibly TRBD1 (6 bases). CDR1 is KGHSH and CDR2 is LQKENI in the germline V gene. The CDR3 covers 15 residues. V lost 4 bases and J lost 5, with 15 bases in between. CDR3 region: CASSHRDESDQPQHF. DNA for the CDR3: TGTGCCAGCTCACACAGGGACGAAAGTGATCAGCCCCAGCATTTT. Filled out from reference TRBV18 and TRBJ1-5, the complete variable domain reads NAGVMQNPRHLVRRRGQEARLRCSPMKGHSHVYWYRQLPEEGLKFMVYLQKENIIDESGMPKERFSAEFPKEGPSILRIQQVVRGDSAAYFCASSHRDESDQPQHFGDGTRLSIL.

The chain carries TRBV25-1 and TRBJ1-2, with no clear D. The CDR3 length is 13 residues. The germline V gene encodes CDR1 MGHDK and CDR2 SYGVNS. Trimming took 6 bases from V and 2 from J, leaving 10 bases between them. CDR3: CASRAGLNYGYTF. The CDR3 region has the DNA TGTGCCAGCAGAGCAGGTTTAAACTATGGCTACACCTTC.

This clone was seen only once. The chain links TRBV10-1 to TRBJ2-1; 7 nucleotides match TRBD1. Germline CDR1 WNHNN, CDR2 SYGVQD (reference sequence). With V trimmed by 2 bases and J by 7 bases, 5 bases remained unmatched. The CDR3 is 14 amino acids. In nucleotides, the CDR3 is TGCGCCAGCAGTGAGGGGACAGTCCAGAATGAGCAGTTCTTC. It codes for CASSEGTVQNEQFF.

This chain uses TRBV11-3 with TRBJ2-2; D possibly corresponds to TRBD1 (5 bases). Germline CDR1 reads SGHNT; CDR2 reads YENEEA. The CDR3 is 13 residues long. The V end lost 0 bases, the J end lost 6 bases, and 5 bases lay between the germline ends. The CDR3 region is CASSLEGPGELFF. In nucleotides, the CDR3 is TGTGCCAGCAGCTTAGAGGGGCCCGGGGAGCTGTTTTTT.

V gene TRBV4-1 combines with J gene TRBJ2-3; D gene unclear. Deletions cut 1 base from V and 1 base from J, with 6 bases between. The CDR3 covers 14 residues. Per the germline V gene, CDR1 is MGHRA and CDR2 is YSYEKL. CDR3 sequence (DNA): TGCGCCAGCAGCCAAGTTCTAGGCACAGATACGCAGTATTTT. Protein sequence: CASSQVLGTDTQYF.

This chain joins TRBV27 and TRBJ2-4; 8 bases are shared with TRBD1. The V segment lost 6 bases and the J segment 7 bases; nucleotides outside the gene matches: 11. Germline V gene sequence: CDR1 MNHEY, CDR2 SMNVEV (reference sequence). The CDR3 length is 15 residues. CDR3 residues: CASSPRITGGNIQYF. The CDR3 coding sequence is TGTGCCAGCAGCCCCCGAATCACAGGGGGGAACATTCAGTACTTC.

The chain couples TRBV2 to TRBJ2-1, with unresolved D. Germline lookup yields CDR1 SNHLY and CDR2 FYNNEI. This CDR3 contains 11 residues. V lost 1 base, J lost 10 bases, and 5 bases lay in between. CDR3 region: CASSEVQEQFF. Written as DNA, the CDR3 is TGTGCCAGCAGTGAAGTCCAGGAGCAGTTCTTC.

This clone has a single count. V and J are TRBV18 and TRBJ1-1, with 7 positions matching TRBD1. CDR3 length equals 15 residues. Germline CDR1 is KGHSH and CDR2 is LQKENI. With V trimmed by 0 bases and J by 1 base, 2 bases remained unmatched. CDR3 sequence (DNA): TGTGCCAGCTCACCACCTGCAGGGGGGAACACTGAAGCTTTCTTT. Translating it yields CASSPPAGGNTEAFF.

The rearrangement joins TRBV28 to TRBJ2-7, with 7 nucleotides matching TRBD2. The trim removed 3 bases at V and 2 bases at J, leaving 7 bases unmatched. CDR3 size: 15 residues. Per the germline V gene, CDR1 is MDHEN and CDR2 is SYDVKM. The CDR3 bases are TGTGCCAGCAGTTTCCTTAGCGGGCCAACCTACGAGCAGTACTTC. Residues: CASSFLSGPTYEQYF.

V usage is TRBV9 and J usage is TRBJ2-6, with 7 bases aligning to TRBD1. The CDR3 sequence is 15 residues long. The J segment lost 2 bases and the V segment lost 3 bases, leaving 2 bases of the junction unmatched. The germline V gene encodes CDR1 SGDLS and CDR2 YYNGEE. CDR3 residues: CASSAQGTGANVLTF. In nucleotides, the CDR3 is TGTGCCAGCAGCGCACAGGGGACTGGGGCCAACGTCCTGACTTTC.

The chain combines TRBV5-8 with TRBJ2-5; 7 bases are a match to TRBD2. This CDR3 is 15 amino acids long. CDR1 and CDR2 (germline): SGHTS, YDEGEE. V trimming: 3 bases; J trimming: 6 bases; junction bases outside the gene matches: 11. CDR3 nucleotides: TGTGCCAGCAGCTCGGGCCCCACGGGGGGAAAGACCCAGTACTTC. Its protein product is CASSSGPTGGKTQYF.

The V and J genes are TRBV7-2 and TRBJ2-1; TRBD2 matches at 8 bases. V gave up 5 bases and J gave up 8 bases; unmatched junction bases: 5. This CDR3 contains 13 residues. CDR1 is SGHTA, CDR2 FQGNSA, per germline. The CDR3 sequence is CASSPGLADEQFF. In DNA, the CDR3 is TGTGCCAGCAGCCCCGGACTAGCTGATGAGCAGTTCTTC.

The V call is TRBV2, the J call TRBJ2-7; D call uncertain. Germline assignment: CDR1 SNHLY and CDR2 FYNNEI. CDR3 length: 13 residues. V lost 7 bases, J lost 4 bases, and 14 bases lay in between. The CDR3 bases are TGTGCCAGCAACCCACGGGTAGGTTACGAGCAGTACTTC. Its protein is CASNPRVGYEQYF.